A selection of T cell receptor beta chains follows, all from one sample in a study of blood T cell repertoires in COVID-19. Here immunoSEQ multiplex PCR was the method, and the copy in TCRdb shows in-frame clones only, minus some. The sample holds some 74,000 clones, 60% to 80% seen once. The sequencing input was peripheral blood. The receptors shown here come from a human donor in a cohort sampled during active COVID-19. Each CDR3 is given with its conserved first and last residue. The D gene is left open where the match is weak. Part of the rows lack a size; the others show once, few, many or a class for expanded clones.

j_call | v_call | clone_size | d_call | cdr3_aa | cdr3_nt
TRBJ1-2 | TRBV4-3 | NA | NA | CASSAGGGYGYTF | TGCGCCAGCAGCGCGGGAGGGGGCTATGGCTACACCTTC
TRBJ2-7 | TRBV6-4 | NA | NA | CASSKETGLHEQYF | TGTGCCAGCAGTAAAGAAACAGGGTTGCACGAGCAGTACTTC
TRBJ2-5 | TRBV18 | NA | NA | CASRLAPETQYF | TGTGCCAGCCGACTGGCGCCCGAGACCCAGTACTTC
TRBJ1-2 | TRBV7-2 | NA | NA | CASSLGIGFRGYTF | TGTGCCAGCAGCTTAGGTATTGGCTTCCGAGGCTACACCTTC
TRBJ2-3 | TRBV19 | NA | NA | CASRIIQGADTQYF | TGTGCCAGTAGGATCATACAGGGCGCAGATACGCAGTATTTT
TRBJ1-3 | TRBV4-3 | NA | TRBD1 | CASSRGQGANTIYF | TGCGCCAGCAGCCGGGGACAGGGGGCAAACACCATATATTTT
TRBJ2-5 | TRBV19 | NA | TRBD2 | CASSLRTGTSGETQYF | TGTGCCAGTAGCCTCAGAACCGGGACTAGCGGAGAGACCCAGTACTTC
TRBJ1-1 | TRBV2 | NA | NA | CASRLAAGLYPEAFF | TGTGCCAGCAGACTCGCTGCAGGGCTATACCCTGAAGCTTTCTTT
TRBJ1-2 | TRBV28 | NA | NA | CASTILGGYGYTF | TGTGCCAGCACCATCCTAGGGGGTTATGGCTACACCTTC
TRBJ2-1 | TRBV7-9 | NA | NA | CASAPGAVSYNEQFF | TGTGCCAGCGCCCCTGGAGCGGTCTCCTACAATGAGCAGTTCTTC
TRBJ2-1 | TRBV2 | NA | NA | CASSSRGGRSSNEQFF | TGTGCCAGCAGCAGCCGTGGGGGGAGGAGTAGCAATGAGCAGTTCTTC
TRBJ1-2 | TRBV19 | NA | NA | CASSIRIEVTGYTF | TGTGCCAGTAGTATCAGAATCGAGGTTACGGGCTACACCTTC
TRBJ1-5 | TRBV5-5 | NA | NA | CASSLKGGNSNQPQHF | TGTGCCAGCAGCTTAAAGGGGGGGAATAGCAATCAGCCCCAGCATTTT
TRBJ2-2 | TRBV6-6 | NA | NA | CASSYPHGTGGELFF | TGTGCCAGCAGTTACCCCCACGGGACTGGCGGGGAGCTGTTTTTT
TRBJ2-3 | TRBV28 | NA | NA | CASSLGARGDTQYF | TGTGCCAGCAGTCTAGGGGCTAGGGGGGATACGCAGTATTTT
TRBJ2-1 | TRBV11-2 | NA | NA | CASIRGGVSSRNEQFF | TGTGCCAGCATCCGCGGCGGAGTATCTAGCAGGAATGAGCAGTTCTTC
TRBJ2-2 | TRBV7-9 | NA | TRBD1 | CASSPGRQGRTGELFF | TGTGCCAGCAGCCCAGGGAGACAGGGTCGGACCGGGGAGCTGTTTTTT
TRBJ1-2 | TRBV9 | few | NA | CASSPYRQELYGYTF | TGTGCCAGCAGCCCATACAGACAGGAACTCTATGGCTACACCTTC
TRBJ2-3 | TRBV4-2 | NA | NA | CASSQRADHDTQYF | TGTGCCAGCAGCCAACGAGCGGACCACGATACGCAGTATTTT